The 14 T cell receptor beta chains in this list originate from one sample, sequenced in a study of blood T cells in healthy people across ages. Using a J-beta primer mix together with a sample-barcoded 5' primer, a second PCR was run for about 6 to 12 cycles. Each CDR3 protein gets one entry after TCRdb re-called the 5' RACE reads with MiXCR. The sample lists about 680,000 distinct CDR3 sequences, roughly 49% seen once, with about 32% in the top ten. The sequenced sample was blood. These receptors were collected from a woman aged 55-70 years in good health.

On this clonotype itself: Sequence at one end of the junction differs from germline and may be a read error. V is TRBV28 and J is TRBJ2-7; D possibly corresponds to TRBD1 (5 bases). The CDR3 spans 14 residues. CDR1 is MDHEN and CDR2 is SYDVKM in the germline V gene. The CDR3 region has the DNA TGTGCCAGCAGTTTAAGACAGCTCGTATACGAGCAGTACTTT. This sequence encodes CASSLRQLVYEQYF.

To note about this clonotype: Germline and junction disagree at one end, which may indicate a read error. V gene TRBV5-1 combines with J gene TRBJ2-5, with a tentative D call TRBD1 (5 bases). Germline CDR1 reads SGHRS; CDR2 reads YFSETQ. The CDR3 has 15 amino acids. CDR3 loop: CGSKDPQGGEETQYF. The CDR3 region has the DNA TGCGGCAGCAAAGACCCTCAGGGCGGAGAAGAGACCCAGTACTTC.

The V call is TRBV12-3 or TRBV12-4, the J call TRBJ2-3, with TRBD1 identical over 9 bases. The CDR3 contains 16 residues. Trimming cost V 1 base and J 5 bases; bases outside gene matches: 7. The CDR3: CASSLGKTGGIDTQYF. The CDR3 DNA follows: TGTGCCAGCAGTTTAGGGAAAACAGGGGGCATAGATACGCAGTATTTT.

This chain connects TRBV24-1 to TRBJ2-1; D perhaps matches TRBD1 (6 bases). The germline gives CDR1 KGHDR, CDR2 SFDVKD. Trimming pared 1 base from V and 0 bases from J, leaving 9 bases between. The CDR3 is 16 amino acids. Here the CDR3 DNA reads TGTGCCACCAGTGATTTCGAGGGGGACTCCTACAATGAGCAGTTCTTC. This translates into CATSDFEGDSYNEQFF.

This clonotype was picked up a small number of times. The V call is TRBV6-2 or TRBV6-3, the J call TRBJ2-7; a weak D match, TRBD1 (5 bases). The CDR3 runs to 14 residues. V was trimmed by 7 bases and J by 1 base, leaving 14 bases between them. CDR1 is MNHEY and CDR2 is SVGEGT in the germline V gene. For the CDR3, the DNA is TGTGCCAGCACCACACAGGTAGCATCCTACGAGCAGTACTTC. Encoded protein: CASTTQVASYEQYF.

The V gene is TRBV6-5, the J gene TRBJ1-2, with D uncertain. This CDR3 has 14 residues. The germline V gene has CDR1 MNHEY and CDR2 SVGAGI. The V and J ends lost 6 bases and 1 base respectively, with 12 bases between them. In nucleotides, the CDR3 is TGTGCCAGCAGGCGACAAGCCTTTAACTATGGCTACACCTTC. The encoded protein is CASRRQAFNYGYTF.

CDR3 DNA: TGCAGCGTTGCGAGGTTCGGGAATGAGCAGTTCTTC. Amino acid sequence: CSVARFGNEQFF. The chain couples TRBV29-1 to TRBJ2-1; D is unclear. The CDR3 consists of 12 residues. V shed 4 bases and J shed 7 bases, with 11 bases lying between them. CDR1 SQVTM and CDR2 ANQGSEA come from the germline V gene.

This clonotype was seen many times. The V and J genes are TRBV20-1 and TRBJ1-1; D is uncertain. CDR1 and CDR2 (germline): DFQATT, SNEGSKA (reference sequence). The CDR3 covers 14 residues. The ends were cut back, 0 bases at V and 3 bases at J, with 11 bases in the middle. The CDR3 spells CSARDGREHTEAFF. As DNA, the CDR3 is TGCAGTGCTAGAGATGGTAGGGAGCACACTGAAGCTTTCTTT.

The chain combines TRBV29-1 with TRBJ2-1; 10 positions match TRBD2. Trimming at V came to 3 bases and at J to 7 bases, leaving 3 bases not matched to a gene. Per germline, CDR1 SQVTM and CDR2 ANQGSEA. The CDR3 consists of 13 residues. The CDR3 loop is CSVDTSGVNEQFF. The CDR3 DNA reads TGCAGCGTTGATACTAGCGGGGTAAATGAGCAGTTCTTC.

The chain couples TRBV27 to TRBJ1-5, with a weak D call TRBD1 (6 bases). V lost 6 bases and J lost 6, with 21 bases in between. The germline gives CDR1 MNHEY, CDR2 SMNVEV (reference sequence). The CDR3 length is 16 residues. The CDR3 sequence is CASSPYRSGDGQPQHF. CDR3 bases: TGTGCCAGCAGCCCATATCGATCAGGGGATGGTCAGCCCCAGCATTTT.

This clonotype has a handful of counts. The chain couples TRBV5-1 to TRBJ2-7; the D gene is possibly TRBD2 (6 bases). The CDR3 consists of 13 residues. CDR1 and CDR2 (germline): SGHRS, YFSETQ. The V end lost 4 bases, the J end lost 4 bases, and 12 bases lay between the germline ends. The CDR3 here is CASSGTFPYEQYF. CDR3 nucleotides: TGCGCCAGCAGCGGGACTTTCCCGTACGAGCAGTACTTC.

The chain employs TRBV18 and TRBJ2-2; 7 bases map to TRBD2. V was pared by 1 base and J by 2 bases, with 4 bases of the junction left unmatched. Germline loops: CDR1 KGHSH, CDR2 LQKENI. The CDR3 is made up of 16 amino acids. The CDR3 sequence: CASSPRLADNTGELFF. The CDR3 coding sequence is TGTGCCAGCTCACCACGACTAGCAGATAACACCGGGGAGCTGTTTTTT.

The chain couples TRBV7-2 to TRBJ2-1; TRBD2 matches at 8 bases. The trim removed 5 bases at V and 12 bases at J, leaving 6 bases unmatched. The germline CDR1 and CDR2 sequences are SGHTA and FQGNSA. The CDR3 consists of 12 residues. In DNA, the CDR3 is TGTGCCAGCAGCCCAAATAGCGGGACGCAGTTCTTC. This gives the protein CASSPNSGTQFF.

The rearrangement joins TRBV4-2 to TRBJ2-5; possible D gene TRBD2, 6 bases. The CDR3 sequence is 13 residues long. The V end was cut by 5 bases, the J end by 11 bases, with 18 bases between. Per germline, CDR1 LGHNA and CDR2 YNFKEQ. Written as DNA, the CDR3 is TGTGCCAGCAGCTGGGGGGTGAGCAATGAGCAGTACTTC. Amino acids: CASSWGVSNEQYF.